These 7 T cell receptor beta chains originate from one sample sequenced in a study of identical twins. In TCRdb, the 5' RACE reads were re-called with MiXCR into one record per CDR3 protein. Here the sample spans fewer than 550,000 distinct CDR3 sequences, around 15% being singletons. The same sample was also studied in work on yellow fever vaccine responses in identical twins.

Material: CD4+ T cells sorted from blood. Source of these receptors: a woman under 30 in good health.

This clonotype was found a few times. V gene TRBV12-3 or TRBV12-4 combines with J gene TRBJ2-7, with 7 nucleotides matching TRBD2. The ends lost 3 bases at V and 6 bases at J; junction bases unmatched: 5. The CDR3 spans 13 residues. DNA for the CDR3: TGTGCCAGCAGTTTCCCCGGACTAGTCGAGCAGTACTTC. It yields the protein CASSFPGLVEQYF.

The rearrangement joins TRBV7-9 to TRBJ1-1; D not certain. The CDR3 has 14 residues. V was clipped by 1 base and J by 1 base, with 7 bases between them. CDR1 is SEHNR and CDR2 is FQNEAQ in the germline V gene (reference sequence). As DNA, the CDR3 is TGTGCCAGCAGCTTAGATACCACGAACACTGAAGCTTTCTTT. Its translation: CASSLDTTNTEAFF.

The rearrangement links TRBV4-2 to TRBJ2-1, with D perhaps TRBD2 (6 bases). Trimming stripped 1 base from V and 2 bases from J, with 18 bases between. CDR3 length equals 18 residues. Germline V gene sequence: CDR1 LGHNA, CDR2 YNFKEQ. The CDR3: CASSQGSGDSRTYNEQFF. The CDR3 region has the DNA TGTGCCAGCAGCCAAGGGTCTGGGGACTCCCGCACCTACAATGAGCAGTTCTTC.

V usage is TRBV6-1 and J usage is TRBJ1-4; 8 bases line up with TRBD1. The CDR3 sequence is 15 residues long. V dropped 6 bases and J dropped 0; count of bases not matched to a gene: 3. Germline values: CDR1 MNHNS, CDR2 SASEGT. CDR3 amino acids: CASSWTGSTNEKLFF. CDR3 bases: TGTGCCAGCAGCTGGACAGGGTCAACTAATGAAAAACTGTTTTTT.

The chain has TRBV20-1 and TRBJ2-3; 9 nucleotides line up with TRBD1. The germline V gene has CDR1 DFQATT and CDR2 SNEGSKA (reference sequence). V was pared by 3 bases and J by 5 bases, with 9 bases of the junction left unmatched. The CDR3 totals 15 residues. CDR3 in DNA: TGCAGTGCTAGGGGCAACAGGGGGCTAGTAGATACGCAGTATTTT. Protein product: CSARGNRGLVDTQYF.

The chain joins TRBV6-6 to TRBJ1-6; D remains ambiguous. CDR1 and CDR2 from the germline V gene are MNHNY and SVGAGI (reference sequence). This CDR3 comprises 13 residues. Trimming removed 1 base at V and 14 bases at J, with 12 bases between. CDR3: CASSYLGIWALHF. The DNA for the CDR3 is TGTGCCAGCAGTTACTTGGGAATTTGGGCCCTCCACTTT.

This chain uses TRBV5-1 with TRBJ2-6, with unresolved D. The V gene lost 0 bases and the J gene lost 3 bases, with 10 bases spanning the gap. Germline V lookup: CDR1 SGHRS, CDR2 YFSETQ. The CDR3 has 16 residues. The CDR3 DNA sequence: TGCGCCAGCAGCTTGGGGGGAACACTTGGGGCCAACGTCCTGACTTTC. Protein: CASSLGGTLGANVLTF.